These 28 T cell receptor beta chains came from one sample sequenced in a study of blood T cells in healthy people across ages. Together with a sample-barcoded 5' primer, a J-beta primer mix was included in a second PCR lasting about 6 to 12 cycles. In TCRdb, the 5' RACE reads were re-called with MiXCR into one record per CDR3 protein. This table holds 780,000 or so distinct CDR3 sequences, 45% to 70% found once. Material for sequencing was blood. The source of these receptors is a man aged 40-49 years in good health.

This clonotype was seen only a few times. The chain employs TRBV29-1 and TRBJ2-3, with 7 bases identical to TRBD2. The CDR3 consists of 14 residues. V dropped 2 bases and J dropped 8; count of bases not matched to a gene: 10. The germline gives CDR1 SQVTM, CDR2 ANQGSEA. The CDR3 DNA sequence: TGCAGCGTTGAATGGGGGGGGGAAGGATCTACGCAGTATTTT. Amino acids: CSVEWGGEGSTQYF.

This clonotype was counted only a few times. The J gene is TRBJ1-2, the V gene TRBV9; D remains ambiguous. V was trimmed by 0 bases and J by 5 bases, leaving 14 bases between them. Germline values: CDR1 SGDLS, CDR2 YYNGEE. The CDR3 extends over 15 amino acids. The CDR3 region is CASSVEPGSQYGYTF. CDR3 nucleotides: TGTGCCAGCAGCGTAGAGCCGGGCTCCCAGTATGGCTACACCTTC.

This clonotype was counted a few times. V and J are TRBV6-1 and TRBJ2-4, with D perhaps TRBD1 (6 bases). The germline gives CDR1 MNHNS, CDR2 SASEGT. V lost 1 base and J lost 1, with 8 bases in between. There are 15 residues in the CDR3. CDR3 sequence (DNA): TGTGCCAGCAGTGAAGACAGGGCGGCCAAAAACATTCAGTACTTC. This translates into CASSEDRAAKNIQYF.

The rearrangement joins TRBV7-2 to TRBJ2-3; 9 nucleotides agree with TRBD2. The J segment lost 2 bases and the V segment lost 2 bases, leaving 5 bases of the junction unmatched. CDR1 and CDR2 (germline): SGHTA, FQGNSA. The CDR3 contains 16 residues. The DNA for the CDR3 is TGTGCCAGCAGCTTACGACTAGCGGCCAACACAGATACGCAGTATTTT. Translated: CASSLRLAANTDTQYF.

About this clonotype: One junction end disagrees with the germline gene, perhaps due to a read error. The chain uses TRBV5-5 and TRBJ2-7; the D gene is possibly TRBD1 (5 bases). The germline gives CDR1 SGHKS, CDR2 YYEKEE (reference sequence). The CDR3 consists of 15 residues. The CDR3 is CAGSLVGHKSREQYF. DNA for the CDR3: TGTGCCGGCAGCTTGGTCGGACATAAGTCACGAGAGCAGTACTTC.

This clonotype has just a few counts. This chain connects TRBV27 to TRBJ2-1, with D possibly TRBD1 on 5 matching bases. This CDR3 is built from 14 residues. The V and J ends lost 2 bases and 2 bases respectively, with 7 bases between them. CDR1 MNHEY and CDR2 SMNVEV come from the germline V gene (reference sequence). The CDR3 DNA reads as TGTGCCAGCAGTTTACAGGGTCCCTACAATGAGCAGTTCTTC. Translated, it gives CASSLQGPYNEQFF.

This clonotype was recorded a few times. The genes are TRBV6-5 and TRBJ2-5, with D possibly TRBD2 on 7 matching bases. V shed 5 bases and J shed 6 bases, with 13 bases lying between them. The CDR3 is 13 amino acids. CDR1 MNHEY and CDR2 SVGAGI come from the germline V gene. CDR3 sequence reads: CASSHREGKTQYF. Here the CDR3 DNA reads TGTGCCAGCAGTCACAGGGAGGGAAAGACCCAGTACTTC.

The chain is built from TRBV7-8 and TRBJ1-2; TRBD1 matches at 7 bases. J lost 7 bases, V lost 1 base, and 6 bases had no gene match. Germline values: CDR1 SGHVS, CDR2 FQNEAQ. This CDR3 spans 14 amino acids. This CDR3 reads CASSLGQGGAGYTF. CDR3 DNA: TGTGCCAGCAGCTTAGGACAGGGAGGCGCTGGCTACACCTTC. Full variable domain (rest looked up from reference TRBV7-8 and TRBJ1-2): GAGVSQSPRYKVAKRGQDVALRCDPISGHVSLFWYQQALGQGPEFLTYFQNEAQLDKSGLPSDRFFAERPEGSVSTLKIQRTQQEDSAVYLCASSLGQGGAGYTFGSGTRLTVV.

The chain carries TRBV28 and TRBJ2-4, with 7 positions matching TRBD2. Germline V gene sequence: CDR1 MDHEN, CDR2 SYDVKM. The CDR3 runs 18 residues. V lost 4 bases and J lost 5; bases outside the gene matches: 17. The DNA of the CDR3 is TGTGCCAGCAGTTCCCCCAGTGGAGTGGGAGGGGCGGAAAACATTCAGTACTTC. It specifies CASSSPSGVGGAENIQYF. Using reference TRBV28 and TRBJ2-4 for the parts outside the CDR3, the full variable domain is DVKVTQSSRYLVKRTGEKVFLECVQDMDHENMFWYRQDPGLGLRLIYFSYDVKMKEKGDIPEGYSVSREKKERFSLILESASTNQTSMYLCASSSPSGVGGAENIQYFGAGTRLSVL.

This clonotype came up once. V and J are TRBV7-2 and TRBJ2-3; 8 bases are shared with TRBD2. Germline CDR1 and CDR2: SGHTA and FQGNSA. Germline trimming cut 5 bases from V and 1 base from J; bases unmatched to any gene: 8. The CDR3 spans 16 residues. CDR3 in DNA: TGTGCCAGCAGCCCTAGCGGGCCTTTTGGCACAGATACGCAGTATTTT. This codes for CASSPSGPFGTDTQYF.

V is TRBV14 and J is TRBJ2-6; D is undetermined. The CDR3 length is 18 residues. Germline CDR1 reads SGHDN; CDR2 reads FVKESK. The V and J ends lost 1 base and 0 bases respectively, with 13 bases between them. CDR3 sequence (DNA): TGTGCCAGCAGCCAAGGGGTCAGGCAGCCCTCTGGGGCCAACGTCCTGACTTTC. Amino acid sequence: CASSQGVRQPSGANVLTF.

CDR3 DNA sequence: TGTGCCAGCACACCCTCGGCGGGGGCGAGCCAAGAGACCCAGTACTTC. It yields the protein CASTPSAGASQETQYF. The rearrangement links TRBV6-5 to TRBJ2-5; TRBD2 is a possible D gene (7 bases). The CDR3 extends over 16 amino acids. V gave up 7 bases and J gave up 1 base, with 19 bases separating them. Germline CDR1 and CDR2: MNHEY and SVGAGI.

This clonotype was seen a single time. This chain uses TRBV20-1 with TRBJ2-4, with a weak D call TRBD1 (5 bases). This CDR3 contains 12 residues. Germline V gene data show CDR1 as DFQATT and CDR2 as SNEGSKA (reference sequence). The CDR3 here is CTVQDFKNIQYF. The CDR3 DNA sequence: TGCACTGTACAGGATTTCAAAAACATTCAGTACTTC.

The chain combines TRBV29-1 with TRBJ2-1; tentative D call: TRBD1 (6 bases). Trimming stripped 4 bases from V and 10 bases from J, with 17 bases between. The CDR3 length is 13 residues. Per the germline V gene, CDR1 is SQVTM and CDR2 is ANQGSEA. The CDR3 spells CSVAGTLSYEQFF. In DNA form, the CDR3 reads TGCAGCGTTGCCGGGACACTCTCCTACGAGCAGTTCTTC.

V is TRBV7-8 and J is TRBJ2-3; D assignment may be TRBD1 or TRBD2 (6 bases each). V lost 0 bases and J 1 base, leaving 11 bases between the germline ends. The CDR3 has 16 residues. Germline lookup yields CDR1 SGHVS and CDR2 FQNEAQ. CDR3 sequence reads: CASSLARGVGTDTQYF. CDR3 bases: TGTGCCAGCAGCTTAGCAAGGGGGGTGGGCACAGATACGCAGTATTTT.

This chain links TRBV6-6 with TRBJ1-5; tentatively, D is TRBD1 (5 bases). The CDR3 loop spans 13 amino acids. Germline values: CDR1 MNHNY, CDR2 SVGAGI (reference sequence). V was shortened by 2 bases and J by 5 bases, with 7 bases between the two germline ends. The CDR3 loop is CASSYGGYQPQHF. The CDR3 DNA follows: TGTGCCAGCAGTTACGGGGGATATCAGCCCCAGCATTTT.

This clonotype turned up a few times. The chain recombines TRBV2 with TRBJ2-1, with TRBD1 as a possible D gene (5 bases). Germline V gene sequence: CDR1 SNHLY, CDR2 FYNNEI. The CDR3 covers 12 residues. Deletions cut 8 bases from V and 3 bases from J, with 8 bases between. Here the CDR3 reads CASQGRYNEQFF. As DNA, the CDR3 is TGTGCCAGCCAGGGCCGCTACAATGAGCAGTTCTTC.

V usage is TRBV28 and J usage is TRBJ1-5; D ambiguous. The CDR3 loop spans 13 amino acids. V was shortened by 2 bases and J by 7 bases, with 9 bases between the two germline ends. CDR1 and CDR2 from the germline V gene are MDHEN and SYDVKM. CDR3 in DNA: TGTGCCAGCAGTTTAGAAGGGCAACAGCCCCAGCATTTT. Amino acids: CASSLEGQQPQHF.

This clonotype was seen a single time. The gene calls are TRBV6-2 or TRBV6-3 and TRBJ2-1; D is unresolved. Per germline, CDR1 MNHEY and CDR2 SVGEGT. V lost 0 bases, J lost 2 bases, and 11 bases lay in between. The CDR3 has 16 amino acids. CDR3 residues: CASSYSDDLAYNEQFF. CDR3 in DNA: TGTGCCAGCAGTTACTCTGACGATCTGGCCTACAATGAGCAGTTCTTC.

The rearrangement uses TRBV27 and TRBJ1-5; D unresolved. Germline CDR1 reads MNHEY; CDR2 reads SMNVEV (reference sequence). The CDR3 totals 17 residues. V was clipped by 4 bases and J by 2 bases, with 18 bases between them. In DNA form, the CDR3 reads TGTGCCAGCAGTTCGAGGACGGGCCTAGCAGGCAATCAGCCCCAGCATTTT. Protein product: CASSSRTGLAGNQPQHF.

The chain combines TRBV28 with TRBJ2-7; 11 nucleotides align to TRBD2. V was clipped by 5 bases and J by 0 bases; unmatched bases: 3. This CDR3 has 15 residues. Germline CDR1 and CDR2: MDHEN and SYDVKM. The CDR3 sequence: CASSGGTSGSYEQYF. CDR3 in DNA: TGTGCCAGCAGTGGGGGGACTAGCGGCTCCTACGAGCAGTACTTC.

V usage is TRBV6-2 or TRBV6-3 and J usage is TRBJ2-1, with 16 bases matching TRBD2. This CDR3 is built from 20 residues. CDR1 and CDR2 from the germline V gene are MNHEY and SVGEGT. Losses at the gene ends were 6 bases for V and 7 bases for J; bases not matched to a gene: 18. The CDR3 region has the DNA TGTGCCAGCAGCACACCGGGACTAGCGGGAGGGCGATTGGCATGGAATGAGCAGTTCTTC. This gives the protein CASSTPGLAGGRLAWNEQFF.

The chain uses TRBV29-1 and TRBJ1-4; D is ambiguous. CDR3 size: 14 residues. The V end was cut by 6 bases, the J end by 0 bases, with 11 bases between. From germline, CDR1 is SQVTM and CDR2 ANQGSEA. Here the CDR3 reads CSVLDGATNEKLFF. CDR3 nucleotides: TGCAGCGTGCTGGACGGTGCAACTAATGAAAAACTGTTTTTT.

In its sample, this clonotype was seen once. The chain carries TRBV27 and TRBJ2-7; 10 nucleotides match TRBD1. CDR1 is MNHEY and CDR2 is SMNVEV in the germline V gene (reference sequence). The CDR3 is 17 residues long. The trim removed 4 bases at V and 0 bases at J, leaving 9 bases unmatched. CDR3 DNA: TGTGCCAGCAGTTCCGGGACAGGGGCCTTAAGCTCCTACGAGCAGTACTTC. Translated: CASSSGTGALSSYEQYF.

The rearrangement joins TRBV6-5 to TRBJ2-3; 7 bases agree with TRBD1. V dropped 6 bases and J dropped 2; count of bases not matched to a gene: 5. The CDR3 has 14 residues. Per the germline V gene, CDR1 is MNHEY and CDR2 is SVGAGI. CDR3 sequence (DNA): TGTGCCAGCAGGAGGGGACAGAACACAGATACGCAGTATTTT. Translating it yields CASRRGQNTDTQYF.

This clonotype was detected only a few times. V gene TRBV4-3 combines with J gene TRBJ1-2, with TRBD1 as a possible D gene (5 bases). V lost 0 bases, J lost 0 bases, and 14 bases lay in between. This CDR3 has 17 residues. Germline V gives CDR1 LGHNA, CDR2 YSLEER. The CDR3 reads CASSQENRDGSNYGYTF. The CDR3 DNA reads TGCGCCAGCAGCCAAGAAAACCGGGACGGTTCTAACTATGGCTACACCTTC.

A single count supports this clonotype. CDR3: CASYGQPLNEQYF. The CDR3 region has the DNA TGTGCCAGTTACGGACAGCCCTTAAACGAGCAGTACTTC. The gene calls are TRBV5-6 and TRBJ2-7; D possibly corresponds to TRBD1 (6 bases). This CDR3 is built from 13 residues. Trimming removed 8 bases from V and 5 bases from J, with 17 bases in between. CDR1 and CDR2 (germline): SGHDT, YYEEEE.

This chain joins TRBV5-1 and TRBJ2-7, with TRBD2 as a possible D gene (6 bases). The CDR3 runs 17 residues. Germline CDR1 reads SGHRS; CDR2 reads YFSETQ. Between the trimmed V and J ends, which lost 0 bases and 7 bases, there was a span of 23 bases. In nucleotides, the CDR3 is TGCGCCAGCAGCTTGGCCGGTGGCGGGGCGAGCTACAATGAGCAGTACTTC. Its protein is CASSLAGGGASYNEQYF.